These 10 T cell receptor beta chains originate from one sample sequenced in a study of lymphopenia after photon versus proton radiotherapy. Only in-frame clones appear in the TCRdb table, and some are missing; sequencing was by immunoSEQ multiplex PCR. The sample has about 3,800 clones; roughly 70% are singletons. Here the sequenced sample was peripheral blood, taken from a patient treated with proton-based radiotherapy. These receptors were obtained from a man older than 75 with esophageal cancer.

This chain joins TRBV6-5 and TRBJ1-6; D ambiguous. The germline CDR1 and CDR2 sequences are MNHEY and SVGAGI. CDR3 size: 12 residues. Trimming pared 6 bases from V and 4 bases from J, leaving 4 bases between. The DNA of the CDR3 is TGTGCCAGCAGGGAATATAATTCACCCCTCCACTTT. As protein: CASREYNSPLHF.

The CDR3 protein is CASSKEVPGGCPYNEQFF. Here the CDR3 DNA reads TGTGCCAGCAGCAAAGAGGTGCCAGGGGGATGTCCCTACAATGAGCAGTTCTTC. The genes are TRBV21-1 and TRBJ2-1; TRBD1, as called in the table, went unchecked against the DNA. TRBV21-1 is reported as a pseudogene. This CDR3 is built from 18 residues.

The chain couples TRBV7-2 to TRBJ1-5; perhaps TRBD1 as D (6 bases). The germline V and J ends were trimmed by 0 bases and 4 bases, with 19 bases remaining between them. The CDR3 has 18 amino acids. CDR1 is SGHTA and CDR2 is FQGNSA in the germline V gene. The CDR3 is CASSLAGGGSSRNQPQHF. CDR3 nucleotides: TGTGCCAGCAGCTTAGCCGGGGGGGGCAGTTCGAGGAATCAGCCCCAGCATTTT.

This clone was found a few times. The chain couples TRBV27 to TRBJ2-3; 11 bases are a match to TRBD2. Per germline, CDR1 MNHEY and CDR2 SMNVEV (reference sequence). This CDR3 contains 19 residues. J was trimmed by 0 bases and V by 5 bases; bases with no gene match: 13. CDR3 protein: CASSQAGTSGPLSTDTQYF. The CDR3 DNA reads as TGTGCCAGCAGTCAGGCCGGGACTAGCGGACCGCTTAGCACAGATACGCAGTATTTT.

The gene calls are TRBV4-2 and TRBJ2-5; D tentatively reads TRBD1 or TRBD2 (5 bases each). The germline V gene has CDR1 LGHNA and CDR2 YNFKEQ. Trimming took off 4 bases at V and 9 bases at J, with 18 bases between the two ends. This CDR3 contains 14 residues. CDR3 in DNA: TGTGCCAGCAGCCCGGGACCTGCAACGGAGGCCCAGTACTTC. It translates to CASSPGPATEAQYF.

Judged by abundance, this clone is medium-sized. This chain connects TRBV10-1 to TRBJ1-1, with 9 bases that match TRBD1. The CDR3 is 13 residues long. The ends lost 5 bases at V and 7 bases at J; junction bases unmatched: 5. Germline CDR1 reads WNHNN; CDR2 reads SYGVQD (reference sequence). The DNA for the CDR3 is TGCGCCAGCAGTCGGGACAGGGTGGTTGAAGCTTTCTTT. Its translation: CASSRDRVVEAFF.

The chain joins TRBV19 to TRBJ2-1; D is uncertain. This CDR3 is 15 amino acids long. Between the trimmed V and J ends, which lost 3 bases and 5 bases, there was a span of 14 bases. In germline, CDR1 is LNHDA, CDR2 SQIVND (reference sequence). For the CDR3, the DNA is TGTGCCAGTAGTATGGACGGCGGATATAACAATGAGCAGTTCTTC. Translating gives CASSMDGGYNNEQFF.

This clone is medium-sized by share. The gene calls are TRBV29-1 and TRBJ2-1; D is unclear. V lost 5 bases and J 8 bases, leaving 7 bases between the germline ends. The CDR3 runs to 10 residues. Germline V gene lookup returns CDR1 SQVTM and CDR2 ANQGSEA. The CDR3 DNA follows: TGCAGCGTTATACAGCATGAGCAGTTCTTC. This codes for CSVIQHEQFF.

J is TRBJ2-2 and V is TRBV19; 7 nucleotides line up with TRBD1. The J segment lost 4 bases and the V segment lost 5 bases, leaving 7 bases of the junction unmatched. This CDR3 comprises 15 residues. CDR1 and CDR2 from the germline V gene are LNHDA and SQIVND (reference sequence). CDR3 in DNA: TGTGCCAGTAGTGTCATGACAGGGCTCACCGGGGAGCTGTTTTTT. As protein: CASSVMTGLTGELFF.

This clone occurred a few times. CDR3 sequence: CASSRDIFSGLVQETQYF. The DNA for the CDR3 is TGTGCCAGCAGCCGAGACATTTTTAGCGGCCTCGTCCAAGAGACCCAGTACTTC. The rearrangement uses TRBV14 and TRBJ2-5; TRBD2 is a possible D gene (6 bases). CDR1 is SGHDN, CDR2 FVKESK, per germline. V gave up 4 bases and J gave up 1 base, with 22 bases separating them. This CDR3 has 18 amino acids.